This T cell receptor beta chain appears in the sequencing data of a study of response to subunit inactivated influenza vaccine. With respect to this clonotype: Its target is not known.

Losses at the gene ends were 5 bases for V and 7 bases for J; bases not matched to a gene: 11. Germline V gene lookup returns CDR1 MNHEY and CDR2 SVGEGT. This CDR3 has 16 amino acids. Findings and limits, study-wide: Each seasonal influenza vaccination, the authors suggested, recruits few new T cells.

TCRdb called the RT-PCR reads again in MiXCR, with one record for every CDR3 protein. The profile shows around 520,000 distinct CDR3 sequences, over 25% of them singletons. The chain has TRBV6-2 or TRBV6-3 and TRBJ1-2; TRBD1 agrees at 12 bases. The clonotype was recovered from a man in his forties or fifties who received an inactivated influenza vaccine. Material: CD4+ T cells sorted from PBMCs, obtained more than 4 days after vaccination. The CDR3 region is CASSTSGTGGAFGYTF. As DNA, the CDR3 is TGTGCCAGCAGTACGTCCGGGACAGGGGGCGCATTTGGCTACACCTTC.